The 17 T cell receptor beta chains below all came from one sample that was sequenced in a study of CD8+ T cells in alopecia areata. Treatment reported: oral pan-JAK inhibitor, 5-10 mg twice daily. Once RNA had been extracted, it was reverse transcribed into cDNA to act as the sequencing template. The table came from immunoSEQ multiplex PCR; TCRdb's copy has only in-frame clones and leaves some out. The sample lists 150,000 or so clones, less than 70% occurring once. Sequenced here: CD8+ T cells sorted from blood, sampled at week 4, from a patient treated with tofacitinib. The receptors stem from a human donor with alopecia areata.

The chain recombines TRBV29-1 with TRBJ2-3, with D possibly being TRBD1 or TRBD2 (6 bases each). V was pared by 4 bases and J by 1 base, with 24 bases between. Germline values: CDR1 SQVTM, CDR2 ANQGSEA. The CDR3 sequence is 18 residues long. This chain's CDR3 is CSVVPRGRPSGGTDTQYF. The DNA of the CDR3 is TGCAGCGTTGTGCCCCGGGGGCGCCCCTCGGGGGGCACAGATACGCAGTATTTT.

The chain couples TRBV6-5 to TRBJ1-6; D possibly corresponds to TRBD1 (5 bases). The V end was cut by 2 bases, the J end by 8 bases, with 13 bases between. The CDR3 sequence is 15 residues long. Germline V CDR1 and CDR2: MNHEY, SVGAGI. For the CDR3, the DNA is TGTGCCAGCAGTTACGGGGACCCGGGGCATTCACCCCTCCACTTT. Its translation: CASSYGDPGHSPLHF.

This clone has only a few counts. The chain couples TRBV7-9 to TRBJ1-5, with D unresolved. This CDR3 comprises 16 residues. V lost 1 base and J lost 3, with 13 bases in between. Germline V gives CDR1 SEHNR, CDR2 FQNEAQ (reference sequence). The CDR3 DNA follows: TGTGCCAGCAGCTTAGTCGGCAGACATCTCAATCAGCCCCAGCATTTT. It is translated as CASSLVGRHLNQPQHF.

This clone has a handful of counts. The rearrangement uses TRBV11-1 and TRBJ2-1, with TRBD1 matching over 11 bases. From germline, CDR1 is SGHAT and CDR2 FQDESV (reference sequence). CDR3 length: 15 amino acids. Trimming took 5 bases from V and 7 from J; bases not matched to a gene: 7. In DNA, the CDR3 is TGTGCCAGCAGCCCCGGGACAGGGGGAAGGAATGAGCAGTTCTTC. It codes for CASSPGTGGRNEQFF.

CDR3 loop: CASSYTFRQGNEQFF. CDR3 sequence (DNA): TGTGCCAGCAGTTATACGTTCAGACAGGGGAATGAGCAGTTCTTC. The chain employs TRBV6-5 and TRBJ2-1; 8 bases map to TRBD1. The germline gives CDR1 MNHEY, CDR2 SVGAGI. V trimming: 3 bases; J trimming: 7 bases; junction bases outside the gene matches: 8. The CDR3 has 15 residues.

This clone was observed at least ten times. V is TRBV6-5 and J is TRBJ2-2, with TRBD1 matching 9 bases. The CDR3 loop spans 15 amino acids. The germline CDR1 and CDR2 sequences are MNHEY and SVGAGI. J was trimmed by 6 bases and V by 2 bases; bases with no gene match: 4. CDR3 sequence reads: CASSYTQGAAGELFF. Written as DNA, the CDR3 is TGTGCCAGCAGTTACACACAGGGGGCCGCCGGGGAGCTGTTTTTT.

The CDR3 region is CSVERPGAKNIQYF. The CDR3 coding sequence is TGCAGCGTTGAGCGCCCGGGGGCCAAAAACATTCAGTACTTC. The rearrangement uses TRBV29-1 and TRBJ2-4, with D perhaps matching TRBD2 (5 bases). This CDR3 is built from 14 residues. V was pared by 3 bases and J by 1 base, with 10 bases between. CDR1 and CDR2 (germline): SQVTM, ANQGSEA.

V and J are TRBV27 and TRBJ2-5; TRBD1 matches at 7 bases. This CDR3 has 13 amino acids. Looked up from germline, CDR1 is MNHEY and CDR2 is SMNVEV (reference sequence). The V gene end was trimmed by 3 bases and the J gene end by 4 bases; junction bases not matched to a gene: 2. The CDR3 spells CASSFSGGETQYF. CDR3 in DNA: TGTGCCAGCAGTTTCTCAGGGGGAGAGACCCAGTACTTC.

This clone was counted a few times. This chain uses TRBV7-9 with TRBJ2-7; 9 bases fit TRBD1. The germline V gene has CDR1 SEHNR and CDR2 FQNEAQ (reference sequence). This CDR3 spans 15 amino acids. Germline trimming cut 4 bases from V and 3 bases from J; bases unmatched to any gene: 7. Written as DNA, the CDR3 is TGTGCCAGCAGCTCCCGGGACAGGGAATTCTACGAGCAGTACTTC. Its protein product is CASSSRDREFYEQYF.

This sequence joins TRBV5-1 and TRBJ1-6; D unresolved. Trimming cost V 0 bases and J 4 bases, with 11 bases left between them. CDR1 is SGHRS, CDR2 YFSETQ, per germline. The CDR3 contains 16 residues. CDR3 nucleotide sequence: TGCGCCAGCAGCTTGGGTGTGAGGCTTTATAATTCACCCCTCCACTTT. Protein sequence: CASSLGVRLYNSPLHF. Drawing the rest from reference TRBV5-1 and TRBJ1-6, the complete variable domain is KAGVTQTPRYLIKTRGQQVTLSCSPISGHRSVSWYQQTPGQGLQFLFEYFSETQRNKGNFPGRFSGRQFSNSRSEMNVSTLELGDSALYLCASSLGVRLYNSPLHFGNGTRLTVT.

This rearrangement joins TRBV5-1 to TRBJ1-6, with unresolved D. There are 16 residues in the CDR3. V dropped 1 base and J dropped 0 bases, with 8 bases sitting between them. The germline V gene encodes CDR1 SGHRS and CDR2 YFSETQ. CDR3 residues: CASSLIESSYNSPLHF. The DNA for the CDR3 is TGCGCCAGCAGCTTGATTGAGAGCTCCTATAATTCACCCCTCCACTTT.

This rearrangement joins TRBV7-6 to TRBJ2-2; TRBD1 matches 9 bases. Unmatched junction bases numbered 2, after V lost 0 bases and J lost 3 bases. This CDR3 contains 16 residues. Germline CDR1 is SGHVS and CDR2 is FNYEAQ. CDR3 loop: CASSLAGQGYTGELFF. DNA for the CDR3: TGTGCCAGCAGCTTAGCCGGACAGGGGTACACCGGGGAGCTGTTTTTT.

This clone was observed many times. V gene TRBV7-8 combines with J gene TRBJ2-7, with D possibly TRBD2 on 6 matching bases. V lost 0 bases and J 0 bases, leaving 9 bases between the germline ends. This CDR3 contains 15 residues. In germline, CDR1 is SGHVS, CDR2 FQNEAQ. The CDR3 DNA is TGTGCCAGCAGCTTAGCTTCGGGGGTCTCCTACGAGCAGTACTTC. Encoded protein: CASSLASGVSYEQYF.

The V call is TRBV5-6, the J call TRBJ2-2; D possibly corresponds to TRBD2 (6 bases). Germline V gene sequence: CDR1 SGHDT, CDR2 YYEEEE. The V and J ends lost 3 bases and 6 bases respectively, with 9 bases between them. The CDR3 runs 13 residues. The CDR3 DNA sequence: TGTGCCAGCAGCTGGAGGGAGGCCGGGGAGCTGTTTTTT. Translating gives CASSWREAGELFF.

The CDR3, as DNA: TGTGCCAGCAGCCCAGAGGGAATAGCGAATGAGCAGTTCTTC. Its translation is CASSPEGIANEQFF. The chain employs TRBV9 and TRBJ2-1, with D perhaps matching TRBD2 (5 bases). With 4 bases removed from V and 7 bases from J, the gap between germline ends came to 15 bases. This CDR3 contains 14 residues. Germline CDR1 and CDR2: SGDLS and YYNGEE.

This clone turned up a few times. The chain is built from TRBV13 and TRBJ1-2; possibly TRBD1 for D (5 bases). The germline gives CDR1 PRHDT, CDR2 FYEKMQ (reference sequence). V lost 5 bases and J 4 bases, leaving 14 bases between the germline ends. This CDR3 comprises 14 residues. CDR3 protein: CASSHPGTSYGYTF. The CDR3 DNA sequence: TGTGCCAGCAGCCACCCGGGGACTAGCTATGGCTACACCTTC.

The gene calls are TRBV9 and TRBJ2-7; 8 nucleotides match TRBD1. V dropped 3 bases and J dropped 9; count of bases not matched to a gene: 17. The germline V gene encodes CDR1 SGDLS and CDR2 YYNGEE. The CDR3 covers 16 residues. Here the CDR3 DNA reads TGTGCCAGCAGCGAGGGTGCGGACAGGGCCCAGTTGAGGCAGTACTTC. This sequence encodes CASSEGADRAQLRQYF.